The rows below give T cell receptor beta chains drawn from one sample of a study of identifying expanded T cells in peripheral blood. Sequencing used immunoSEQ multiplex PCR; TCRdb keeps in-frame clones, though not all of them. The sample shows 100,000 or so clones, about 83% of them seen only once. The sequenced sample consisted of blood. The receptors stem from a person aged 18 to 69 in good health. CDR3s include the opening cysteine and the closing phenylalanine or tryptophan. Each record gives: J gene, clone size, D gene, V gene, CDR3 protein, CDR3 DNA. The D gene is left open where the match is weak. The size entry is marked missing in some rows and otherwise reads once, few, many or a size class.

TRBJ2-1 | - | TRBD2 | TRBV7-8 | CASSPRGGRNEQFF | TGTGCCAGCAGCCCGCGGGGGGGTAGGAATGAGCAGTTCTTC
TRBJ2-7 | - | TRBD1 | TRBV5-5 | CASSLLTGRFSYEQYF | TGTGCCAGCAGCTTGTTGACAGGGCGCTTCTCCTACGAGCAGTACTTC
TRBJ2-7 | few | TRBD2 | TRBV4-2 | CASSQDLAGSYEQYF | TGTGCCAGCAGCCAAGATCTAGCGGGCTCCTACGAGCAGTACTTC
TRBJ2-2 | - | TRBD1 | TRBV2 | CASSADRGNTGELFF | TGTGCCAGCAGCGCTGACAGGGGGAACACCGGGGAGCTGTTTTTT
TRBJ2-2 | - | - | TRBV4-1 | CASSQNAGTFYPGELFF | TGCGCCAGCAGCCAAAACGCCGGGACTTTTTACCCCGGGGAGCTGTTTTTT
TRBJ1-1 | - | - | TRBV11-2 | CASSLDRWMAEAFF | TGTGCCAGCAGCTTAGATCGGTGGATGGCTGAAGCTTTCTTT
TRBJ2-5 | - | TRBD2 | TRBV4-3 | CASSQDGTIQETQYF | TGCGCCAGCAGCCAAGATGGGACTATACAAGAGACCCAGTACTTC
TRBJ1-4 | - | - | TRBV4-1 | CASSQATLGGDGKLFF | TGCGCCAGCAGCCAAGCGACTCTGGGGGGAGATGGAAAACTGTTTTTT
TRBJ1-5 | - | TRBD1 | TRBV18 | CASSRDRVGGQPQHF | TGTGCCAGCTCACGGGACAGGGTGGGGGGTCAGCCCCAGCATTTT
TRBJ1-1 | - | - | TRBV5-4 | CASSLGQYMNTEAFF | TGTGCCAGCAGCTTGGGACAGTACATGAACACTGAAGCTTTCTTT
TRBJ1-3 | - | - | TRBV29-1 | CSVEDPTGGTIYF | TGCAGCGTTGAAGATCCGACCGGGGGCACCATATATTTT
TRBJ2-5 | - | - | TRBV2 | CASSEETQYF | TGTGCCAGCAGTGAAGAGACCCAGTACTTC
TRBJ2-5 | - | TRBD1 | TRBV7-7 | CASSSGAGGEETQYF | TGTGCCAGCAGCTCCGGGGCAGGGGGCGAAGAGACCCAGTACTTC
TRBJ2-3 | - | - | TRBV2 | CASSPPVGDTQYF | TGTGCCAGCAGTCCCCCGGTGGGGGATACGCAGTATTTT
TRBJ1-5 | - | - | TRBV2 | CASSDRELQPQHF | TGTGCCAGCAGTGACAGGGAGCTTCAGCCCCAGCATTTT
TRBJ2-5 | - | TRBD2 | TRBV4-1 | CASSQDPLAGEKTQYF | TGCGCCAGCAGCCAAGATCCTCTAGCGGGGGAGAAGACCCAGTACTTC
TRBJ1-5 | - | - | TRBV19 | CASSIGPASNQPQHF | TGTGCCAGTAGTATAGGGCCAGCGAGCAATCAGCCCCAGCATTTT
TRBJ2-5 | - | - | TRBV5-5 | CASSLVAGAKETQYF | TGTGCCAGCAGCTTGGTGGCAGGGGCCAAAGAGACCCAGTACTTC
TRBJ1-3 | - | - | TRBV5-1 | CASSLASGRNSGNTIYF | TGCGCCAGCAGCTTGGCCTCGGGGCGAAACTCTGGAAACACCATATATTTT
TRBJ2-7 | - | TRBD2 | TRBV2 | CASSRLAGSLYEQYF | TGTGCCAGCAGTCGACTAGCGGGGAGCTTATACGAGCAGTACTTC
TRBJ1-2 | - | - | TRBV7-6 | CASSQVPSPGRNGYTF | TGTGCCAGCAGCCAAGTCCCGTCCCCCGGGCGTAATGGCTACACCTTC
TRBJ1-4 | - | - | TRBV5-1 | CASSLLQGNEKLFF | TGCGCCAGCAGCTTGTTACAGGGTAATGAAAAACTGTTTTTT
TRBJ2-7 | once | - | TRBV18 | CASSPVDSLAYEQYF | TGTGCCAGCTCACCAGTAGATAGCCTAGCATACGAGCAGTACTTC
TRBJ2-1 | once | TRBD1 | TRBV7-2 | CASSLAYLGQGAYNEQFF | TGTGCCAGCAGCTTAGCTTATTTAGGGCAGGGGGCCTACAATGAGCAGTTCTTC
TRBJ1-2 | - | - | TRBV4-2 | CASSPSWGGDGYTF | TGTGCCAGCAGCCCGAGCTGGGGGGGGGATGGCTACACCTTC
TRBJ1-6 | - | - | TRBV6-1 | CASGETVNSPLHF | TGTGCCAGCGGGGAGACAGTTAATTCACCCCTCCACTTT
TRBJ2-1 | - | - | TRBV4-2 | CASSQDYLHEQFF | TGTGCCAGCAGCCAAGACTACCTCCATGAGCAGTTCTTC
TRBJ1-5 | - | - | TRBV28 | CATRGGYNQPQHF | TGTGCCACCCGGGGCGGTTACAATCAGCCCCAGCATTTT
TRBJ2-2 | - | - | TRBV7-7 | CASSLALAGELFF | TGTGCCAGCAGCCTTGCATTGGCCGGGGAGCTGTTTTTT
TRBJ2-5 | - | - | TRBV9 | CASSVGQGYGETQYF | TGTGCCAGCAGCGTAGGTCAAGGGTACGGGGAGACCCAGTACTTC
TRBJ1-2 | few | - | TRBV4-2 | CASRRTDYYGYTF | TGTGCCAGTAGACGGACGGACTACTATGGCTACACCTTC
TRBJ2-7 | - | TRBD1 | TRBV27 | CASSLRDSHYEQYF | TGTGCCAGCAGTTTAAGGGACAGTCACTACGAGCAGTACTTC
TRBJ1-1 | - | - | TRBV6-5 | CASSYSKKDRAFF | TGTGCCAGCAGTTACTCGAAAAAGGACCGAGCTTTCTTT
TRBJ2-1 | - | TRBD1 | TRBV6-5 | CASGQGAKNEQFF | TGTGCCAGCGGACAGGGGGCGAAGAATGAGCAGTTCTTC
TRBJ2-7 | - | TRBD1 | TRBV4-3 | CASSQDRRGTGYYEQYF | TGCGCCAGCAGCCAAGATCGGAGAGGGACAGGGTACTACGAGCAGTACTTC
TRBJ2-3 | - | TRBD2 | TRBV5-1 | CASSPGTSGADTQYF | TGCGCCAGCAGCCCTGGGACTAGCGGAGCAGATACGCAGTATTTT
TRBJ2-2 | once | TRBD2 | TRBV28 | CASSLLAGGQKGLNTGELFF | TGTGCCAGCAGTTTACTAGCGGGGGGCCAGAAAGGACTTAACACCGGGGAGCTGTTTTTT
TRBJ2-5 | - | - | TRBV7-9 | CASGRANNRETQYF | TGTGCCAGCGGGCGAGCCAACAATAGAGAGACCCAGTACTTC
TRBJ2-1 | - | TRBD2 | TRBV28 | CASNLGGAHNEQFF | TGTGCCAGCAACCTCGGGGGGGCTCACAATGAGCAGTTCTTC
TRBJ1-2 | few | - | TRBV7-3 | CASSPGRNYGYTF | TGTGCCAGCAGCCCAGGTCGGAACTATGGCTACACCTTC
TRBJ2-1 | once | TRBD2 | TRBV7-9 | CASSFTSGAYNEQFF | TGTGCCAGCAGCTTTACTAGCGGAGCCTACAATGAGCAGTTCTTC
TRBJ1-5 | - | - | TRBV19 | CASTPRREEPQHF | TGTGCCAGTACCCCTCGCCGGGAAGAACCCCAGCATTTT
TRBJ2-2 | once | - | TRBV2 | CASGGYTGELFF | TGTGCCAGCGGTGGATATACCGGGGAGCTGTTTTTT
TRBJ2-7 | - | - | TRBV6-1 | CASSDPVRGAYEQYF | TGTGCCAGCAGTGACCCGGTCAGGGGTGCCTACGAGCAGTACTTC
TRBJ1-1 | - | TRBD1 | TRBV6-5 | CASSYLDRDTEAFF | TGTGCCAGCAGTTACCTAGACAGGGACACTGAAGCTTTCTTT
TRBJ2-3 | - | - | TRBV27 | CASSLRRAIGDTQYF | TGTGCCAGCAGTTTACGGCGGGCGATTGGAGATACGCAGTATTTT
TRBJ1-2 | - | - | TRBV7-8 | CASSLRFGGDYGYTF | TGTGCCAGCAGCTTGAGATTTGGGGGGGACTATGGCTACACCTTC
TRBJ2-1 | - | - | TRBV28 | CASSKTLSSYNEQFF | TGTGCCAGCAGCAAAACCCTAAGCTCCTACAATGAGCAGTTCTTC
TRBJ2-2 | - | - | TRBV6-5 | CASSYSGWGSGELFF | TGTGCCAGCAGTTACTCGGGCTGGGGCTCCGGGGAGCTGTTTTTT
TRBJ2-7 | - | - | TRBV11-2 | CASSLGNYEQYF | TGTGCCAGCAGCTTAGGGAACTACGAGCAGTACTTC
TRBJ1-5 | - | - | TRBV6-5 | CASSPDLAWGQPQHF | TGTGCCAGCAGCCCGGACCTGGCGTGGGGTCAGCCCCAGCATTTT
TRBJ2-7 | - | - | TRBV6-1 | CASSVGGASYEQYF | TGTGCCAGCAGTGTTGGGGGCGCGTCCTACGAGCAGTACTTC
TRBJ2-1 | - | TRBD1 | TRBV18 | CASSRPGTGGGNEQFF | TGTGCCAGCTCACGTCCCGGGACAGGGGGGGGCAATGAGCAGTTCTTC
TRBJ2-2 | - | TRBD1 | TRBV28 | CASRTGGNTGELFF | TGTGCCAGCCGAACAGGGGGTAACACCGGGGAGCTGTTTTTT